This TCR beta chain was obtained from a study of shared clonotypes between healthy human individuals. The junction had 7 bases not matched to a gene; V was cut back by 5 bases and J by 1 base. The CDR3 is made up of 15 amino acids. Germline V gives CDR1 SEHNR, CDR2 FQNEAQ (reference sequence). Naive-designated CD8 cells lacked CD45RO, were positively enriched for CCR7, and omitted terminally differentiated effector memory CD45RA+ cells. About this clone: What it recognizes is unknown.

Sequencing used immunoSEQ multiplex PCR; TCRdb keeps in-frame clones, though not all of them. The data contain hundreds of thousands of clones, approximately 96% of them seen just once; the ten biggest clones take up around 0.1%. Findings and limits, study-wide: Across subsets, estimated richness was generally greater for naive than for memory populations.

Sequencing input: naive CD8+ T cells sorted from blood. This TCR came from a woman aged 25 to 39 in good health. V gene TRBV7-9 combines with J gene TRBJ2-5, with 7 bases aligning to TRBD2. The CDR3 sequence is CASSATSIGQETQYF. Here the CDR3 DNA reads TGTGCCAGCAGCGCGACTAGCATCGGCCAAGAGACCCAGTACTTC.